What follows is one TCR beta chain and its context. Generated by immunoSEQ multiplex PCR, the TCRdb table keeps only in-frame clones and is missing some. The data hold approximately 29,000 clones, with around nine tenths observed a single time. This specimen belongs to a study of T cell changes during pregnancy in multiple sclerosis. The CDR3 has 17 amino acids. The trim removed 5 bases at V and 6 bases at J, leaving 16 bases unmatched. Germline CDR1 is SGHVS and CDR2 is FNYEAQ. The origin of this receptor is a female donor with multiple sclerosis, enrolled in a pregnancy study. The specimen was CD8+ T cells from peripheral blood mononuclear cells, collected before pregnancy. The rearrangement uses TRBV7-6 and TRBJ2-1; 7 nucleotides match TRBD2. The CDR3 coding sequence is TGTGCCAGCAGCCAACCCCTTGAGGCGGGAGAGTCCAATGAGCAGTTCTTC. This translates into CASSQPLEAGESNEQFF.